This TCR beta chain was observed in a study of blood T cell repertoires in COVID-19. Study-level information: The United States, Italy and Spain provided the acute and convalescent COVID-19 samples. PBMCs, B-cell-depleted T cells, or T cells were the source of the cDNA or gDNA that made up the material.

Germline CDR1 reads SGHRS; CDR2 reads YFSETQ. V dropped 3 bases and J dropped 5 bases, with 14 bases sitting between them. The CDR3 runs 14 residues. As processed by the authors: The assay estimated nucleated cells by amplifying reference gene primers. Data came from immunoSEQ multiplex PCR; TCRdb stores just in-frame clones and leaves some out. V, J and clone size were drawn from that table, and D and trimming were deduced from the DNA. The table records nearly 200,000 clones, 84% of them present only once. The source of this sequence is a human donor in a cohort sampled during active COVID-19. The sample consisted of peripheral blood. This chain links TRBV5-1 with TRBJ1-1; TRBD1 might be the D (5 bases). CDR3 protein: CASSSASGTTEAFF. CDR3 DNA sequence: TGCGCCAGCAGCTCTGCCTCAGGGACTACTGAAGCTTTCTTT.